This entry lists 25 T cell receptor beta chains sequenced from one sample in a study of T cell responses to AZD1222 COVID-19 vaccine. Method: immunoSEQ multiplex PCR; TCRdb's copy keeps in-frame clones and lacks some. Of some 86,000 clones listed, around 73% were seen once; the top ten hold 20% to 25%. The material sequenced was peripheral blood, taken on day 0 of AZD1222 vaccination. The receptors shown here come from an adult in good health.

The chain recombines TRBV2 with TRBJ2-4; perhaps TRBD1 as D (6 bases). V lost 6 bases and J 16 bases, leaving 19 bases between the germline ends. CDR3 length equals 12 residues. The V gene's germline CDR1 is SNHLY and CDR2 FYNNEI. The CDR3 loop is CASRTTGSLYYF. CDR3 nucleotide sequence: TGTGCCAGCAGGACTACAGGGTCGTTGTATTACTTC. Together with reference TRBV2 and TRBJ2-4, the CDR3 gives the full variable domain: EPEVTQTPSHQVTQMGQEVILRCVPISNHLYFYWYRQILGQKVEFLVSFYNNEISEKSEIFDDQFSVERPDGSNFTLKIRSTKLEDSAMYFCASRTTGSLYYFGAGTRLSVL.

J is TRBJ2-1 and V is TRBV11-3; possibly TRBD1 for D (6 bases). This CDR3 spans 14 amino acids. Trimming left V 0 bases short and J 9 bases short, with 12 bases between. From germline, CDR1 is SGHNT and CDR2 YENEEA. The CDR3 nucleotides read TGTGCCAGCAGCTTAGAGGCAGGGGCGGTTGAGCAGTTCTTC. Amino acid sequence: CASSLEAGAVEQFF. Together with reference TRBV11-3 and TRBJ2-1, the CDR3 gives the full variable domain: EAGVVQSPRYKIIEKKQPVAFWCNPISGHNTLYWYLQNLGQGPELLIRYENEEAVDDSQLPKDRFSAERLKGVDSTLKIQPAELGDSAVYLCASSLEAGAVEQFFGPGTRLTVL.

V usage is TRBV5-6 and J usage is TRBJ2-5; D possibly matches TRBD1 or TRBD2 (5 bases each). CDR1 is SGHDT and CDR2 is YYEEEE in the germline V gene. This CDR3 comprises 12 residues. With 7 bases removed from V and 7 bases from J, the gap between germline ends came to 14 bases. The CDR3 DNA reads TGTGCCAGCCGTGGGGGTTCATGGACCCAGTACTTC. Translating it yields CASRGGSWTQYF.

This chain connects TRBV6-6 to TRBJ1-4; D not certain. The CDR3 consists of 14 residues. Between the trimmed V and J ends, which lost 2 bases and 8 bases, there was a span of 12 bases. Germline-derived CDR1 and CDR2 are MNHNY and SVGAGI (reference sequence). In DNA, the CDR3 is TGTGCCAGCAGTTACATACGCGGGAACGAAAAACTGTTTTTT. It specifies CASSYIRGNEKLFF.

This clone was picked up one time. The V gene is TRBV4-3, the J gene TRBJ2-2, with D possibly TRBD1 on 6 matching bases. The V gene lost 3 bases and the J gene lost 8 bases, with 13 bases spanning the gap. Per germline, CDR1 LGHNA and CDR2 YSLEER. This CDR3 region has 14 residues. The CDR3 reads CASSHATGAGELFF. The CDR3 DNA is TGCGCCAGCAGCCACGCGACAGGTGCTGGGGAGCTGTTTTTT.

J is TRBJ2-5 and V is TRBV14; tentatively, D is TRBD2 (6 bases). The CDR3 is made up of 16 amino acids. Trimming removed 4 bases from V and 2 bases from J, with 17 bases in between. CDR1 and CDR2 (germline): SGHDN, FVKESK. Here the CDR3 DNA reads TGTGCCAGCAGCCTACTCATAGGAGGGGAACAAGAGACCCAGTACTTC. Amino acid sequence: CASSLLIGGEQETQYF.

This chain joins TRBV11-3 and TRBJ2-3, with 8 positions matching TRBD2. The CDR3 spans 14 residues. The trim removed 6 bases at V and 0 bases at J, leaving 2 bases unmatched. CDR1 and CDR2 (germline): SGHNT, YENEEA. CDR3 loop: CASSSSGSTDTQYF. CDR3 bases: TGTGCCAGCAGTTCTAGCGGGAGCACAGATACGCAGTATTTT. Using reference TRBV11-3 and TRBJ2-3 for the parts outside the CDR3, the full variable domain is EAGVVQSPRYKIIEKKQPVAFWCNPISGHNTLYWYLQNLGQGPELLIRYENEEAVDDSQLPKDRFSAERLKGVDSTLKIQPAELGDSAVYLCASSSSGSTDTQYFGPGTRLTVL.

The chain uses TRBV21-1 and TRBJ2-7. TRBV21-1 is noted as a pseudogene. The CDR3 has 13 amino acids. For the CDR3, the DNA is TGTGCCAGCGGTCATATGGCTCCTAACGAGCAGTACTTC. Translated, it gives CASGHMAPNEQYF.

This chain joins TRBV5-1 and TRBJ2-7; 7 bases match TRBD2. The CDR3 runs to 13 residues. Germline V gene lookup returns CDR1 SGHRS and CDR2 YFSETQ. The J segment lost 4 bases and the V segment lost 4 bases, leaving 5 bases of the junction unmatched. The CDR3 region is CASSPSGGYEQYF. DNA of the CDR3: TGCGCCAGCAGCCCCTCGGGGGGATACGAGCAGTACTTC. The entire variable domain, with the rest obtained from reference TRBV5-1 and TRBJ2-7, is as follows: KAGVTQTPRYLIKTRGQQVTLSCSPISGHRSVSWYQQTPGQGLQFLFEYFSETQRNKGNFPGRFSGRQFSNSRSEMNVSTLELGDSALYLCASSPSGGYEQYFGPGTRLTVT.

The CDR3 nucleotides are TGTGCCAGCAGCTTCACTAGAATTACCGGGGAGCTGTTTTTT. Protein sequence: CASSFTRITGELFF. The J gene is TRBJ2-2, the V gene TRBV7-8; possible D gene TRBD2, 5 bases. The V and J ends lost 3 bases and 5 bases respectively, with 10 bases between them. This CDR3 is built from 14 residues. Germline CDR1 SGHVS, CDR2 FQNEAQ.

This clone was observed a few times. V gene TRBV7-9 combines with J gene TRBJ2-3; maybe TRBD1 (6 bases). Trimming pared 1 base from V and 4 bases from J, leaving 12 bases between. The CDR3 loop spans 15 amino acids. Germline-derived CDR1 and CDR2 are SEHNR and FQNEAQ (reference sequence). The DNA of the CDR3 is TGTGCCAGCAGCTTAGGGGGTACAGGGTCAGATACGCAGTATTTT. Its translation is CASSLGGTGSDTQYF.

This chain links TRBV28 with TRBJ1-3, with a possible D match to TRBD1 (6 bases). Per germline, CDR1 MDHEN and CDR2 SYDVKM. There are 16 residues in the CDR3. The V and J ends lost 6 bases and 2 bases respectively, with 17 bases between them. CDR3 region: CASSRGLGGPGNTIYF. CDR3 coding DNA: TGTGCCAGCAGCCGTGGACTCGGGGGCCCTGGAAACACCATATATTTT.

J is TRBJ2-3 and V is TRBV11-3; D may be TRBD1 (5 bases). V was clipped by 3 bases and J by 3 bases, with 10 bases between them. Germline V gene sequence: CDR1 SGHNT, CDR2 YENEEA. The CDR3 length is 14 residues. The CDR3 coding sequence is TGTGCCAGCAGCTTTAAGGGGTGGACAGATACGCAGTATTTT. This sequence encodes CASSFKGWTDTQYF.

The chain joins TRBV6-5 to TRBJ1-2, with TRBD1 as a possible D gene (6 bases). CDR1 and CDR2 (germline): MNHEY, SVGAGI. There are 15 residues in the CDR3. V lost 6 bases, J lost 3 bases, and 17 bases lay in between. The CDR3 DNA is TGTGCCAGCAGCCTCTCAGGCTACAGGGACTATGGCTACACCTTC. It yields the protein CASSLSGYRDYGYTF.

This clone was detected only a few times. The chain links TRBV4-3 to TRBJ1-2, with 8 nucleotides matching TRBD1. Germline trimming cut 4 bases from V and 3 bases from J; bases unmatched to any gene: 13. Germline V gene data show CDR1 as LGHNA and CDR2 as YSLEER. The CDR3 is 17 amino acids. CDR3 coding DNA: TGCGCCAGCAGCCTCCTCCCCTCGGGACAGGCTCACTATGGCTACACCTTC. This gives the protein CASSLLPSGQAHYGYTF.

V is TRBV19 and J is TRBJ2-5; D may correspond to TRBD1 or TRBD2 (5 bases each). Germline CDR1 reads LNHDA; CDR2 reads SQIVND (reference sequence). The CDR3 has 13 amino acids. The V end was cut by 1 base, the J end by 5 bases, with 8 bases between. Here the CDR3 reads CASSIGGAETQYF. CDR3 sequence (DNA): TGTGCCAGTAGTATAGGAGGGGCGGAGACCCAGTACTTC. Full variable domain (remainder filled in from reference TRBV19 and TRBJ2-5): DGGITQSPKYLFRKEGQNVTLSCEQNLNHDAMYWYRQDPGQGLRLIYYSQIVNDFQKGDIAEGYSVSREKKESFPLTVTSAQKNPTAFYLCASSIGGAETQYFGPGTRLLVL.

The chain joins TRBV25-1 to TRBJ2-7; no definite D call. V was clipped by 3 bases and J by 6 bases, with 15 bases between them. Germline-derived CDR1 and CDR2 are MGHDK and SYGVNS. CDR3 size: 14 residues. This CDR3 is CASSDTRRPGEQYF. The CDR3 coding sequence is TGTGCCAGCAGTGACACGCGGAGACCTGGCGAGCAGTACTTC.

The chain employs TRBV5-1 and TRBJ1-6; the D gene is possibly TRBD1 (6 bases). Germline values: CDR1 SGHRS, CDR2 YFSETQ. Trimming cost V 4 bases and J 0 bases, with 17 bases left between them. This CDR3 comprises 18 residues. The CDR3 region is CASSPLGGSSSYNSPLHF. The CDR3 DNA sequence: TGCGCCAGCAGCCCGCTAGGGGGATCCAGCTCCTATAATTCACCCCTCCACTTT.

This chain joins TRBV28 and TRBJ1-2; possibly TRBD1 for D (5 bases). The length of the CDR3 is 16 residues. V was trimmed by 2 bases and J by 6 bases, leaving 19 bases between them. Germline V gene data show CDR1 as MDHEN and CDR2 as SYDVKM. CDR3 loop: CASSLLARQGFNGYTF. CDR3 DNA sequence: TGTGCCAGCAGTTTACTAGCCCGGCAGGGATTTAATGGCTACACCTTC.

This chain connects TRBV6-1 to TRBJ1-2; D not certain. Germline V lookup: CDR1 MNHNS, CDR2 SASEGT. The V end was cut by 2 bases, the J end by 5 bases, with 9 bases between. This CDR3 spans 13 amino acids. This CDR3 is CASSEQAEYGYTF. The CDR3 DNA is TGTGCCAGCAGTGAACAGGCGGAGTATGGCTACACCTTC.

The V call is TRBV9, the J call TRBJ2-5; D is uncertain. V shed 4 bases and J shed 5 bases, with 12 bases lying between them. The germline CDR1 and CDR2 sequences are SGDLS and YYNGEE. The CDR3 is 13 residues long. CDR3 DNA: TGTGCCAGCAGCACCCGGACGTCCGAGACCCAGTACTTC. It yields the protein CASSTRTSETQYF.

The CDR3 DNA reads as TGTGCCAGCTCACCCCCTAGCGTAACTCGTTCGGAAAACATTCAGTACTTC. Its protein is CASSPPSVTRSENIQYF. The chain uses TRBV18 and TRBJ2-4; tentative D call: TRBD2 (6 bases). The CDR3 spans 17 residues. Germline-derived CDR1 and CDR2 are KGHSH and LQKENI. V lost 3 bases and J 5 bases, leaving 20 bases between the germline ends.

This clone was recorded once. The chain combines TRBV19 with TRBJ1-1; TRBD1 might be the D (5 bases). Trimming removed 5 bases from V and 4 bases from J, with 14 bases in between. Germline V gene lookup returns CDR1 LNHDA and CDR2 SQIVND (reference sequence). The CDR3 runs 14 residues. CDR3 sequence (DNA): TGTGCCAGTAGTGAGGACAAAGGGCGCACTGAAGCTTTCTTT. Its protein product is CASSEDKGRTEAFF.

V gene TRBV19 combines with J gene TRBJ2-7; 14 bases fit TRBD2. The junction had 12 bases not matched to a gene; V was cut back by 9 bases and J by 2 bases. CDR1 and CDR2 (germline): LNHDA, SQIVND (reference sequence). The CDR3 has 17 amino acids. CDR3 DNA: TGTGCCAGCCTCCGGTCAAGGACTAGCGGGAGGCCCTACGAGCAGTACTTC. This codes for CASLRSRTSGRPYEQYF.

The V gene is TRBV6-5, the J gene TRBJ2-5; possibly TRBD1 for D (6 bases). V lost 6 bases and J lost 0, with 14 bases in between. Per germline, CDR1 MNHEY and CDR2 SVGAGI. The length of the CDR3 is 15 residues. CDR3 sequence: CASSRMTGYQETQYF. CDR3 nucleotide sequence: TGTGCCAGCAGCCGGATGACAGGCTACCAAGAGACCCAGTACTTC.